The 3 T cell receptor beta chains presented below share a single source sample, sequenced in a study of T-cell reconstitution after alpha-beta-depleted transplantation in children. Broader study findings: The main origin of T-cell counts and diversity one year after transplant was newly produced T cells.

Their recognized antigens are unknown. Researchers prepared the TCRbeta library using unique molecular identifiers, the study reports. TCRdb independently ran MiXCR on the PCR reads; one entry per CDR3 protein. The table lists about 300,000 distinct CDR3 sequences, 6.5% to 9% of them singletons. The sample here was peripheral blood, taken 360 days after TCRalphabeta/CD19-depleted stem cell transplant. The receptors were gathered from a female patient aged 2-9 years who had a stem cell transplant for Fanconi anemia, so the T cells may come from the graft donor.

The V gene is TRBV7-9, the J gene TRBJ1-1; D remains ambiguous. The CDR3 sequence is 11 residues long. Germline V lookup: CDR1 SEHNR, CDR2 FQNEAQ (reference sequence). V was pared by 5 bases and J by 8 bases, with 9 bases between. The CDR3: CASSVGSEAFF. As DNA, the CDR3 is TGTGCCAGCAGCGTGGGGTCAGAAGCTTTCTTT.

This clonotype has a count of ten or more. This chain links TRBV4-3 with TRBJ2-2; D unclear. CDR3 length: 13 residues. The germline V gene has CDR1 LGHNA and CDR2 YSLEER. The V end was cut by 1 base, the J end by 8 bases, with 8 bases between. In DNA, the CDR3 is TGCGCCAGCAGCCAAGGGGGTGGAGGGGAGCTGTTTTTT. Translation gives CASSQGGGGELFF.

The V gene is TRBV12-3 or TRBV12-4, the J gene TRBJ1-6; 10 bases match TRBD1. The V segment lost 6 bases and the J segment 9 bases; nucleotides outside the gene matches: 5. The CDR3 has 14 residues. CDR3 coding DNA: TGTGCCAGCAGGACGACAGGGGGCAGTTCACCCCTCCACTTT. Amino acid sequence: CASRTTGGSSPLHF.